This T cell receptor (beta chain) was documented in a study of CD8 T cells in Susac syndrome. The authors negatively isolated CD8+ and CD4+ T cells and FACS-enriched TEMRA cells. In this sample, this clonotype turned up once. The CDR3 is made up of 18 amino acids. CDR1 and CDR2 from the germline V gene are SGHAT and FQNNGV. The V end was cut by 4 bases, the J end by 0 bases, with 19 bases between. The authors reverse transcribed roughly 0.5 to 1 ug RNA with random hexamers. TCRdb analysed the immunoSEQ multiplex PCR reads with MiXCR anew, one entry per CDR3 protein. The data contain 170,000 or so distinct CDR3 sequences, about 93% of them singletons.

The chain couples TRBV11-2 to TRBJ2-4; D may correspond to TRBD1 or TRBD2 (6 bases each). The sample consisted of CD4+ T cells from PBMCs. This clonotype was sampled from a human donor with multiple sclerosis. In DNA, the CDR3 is TGTGCCAGCAGCTACAGCAGGGGACTCCAGCTAGCCAAAAACATTCAGTACTTC. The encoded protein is CASSYSRGLQLAKNIQYF.